Listed here are 30 T cell receptor beta chains from one sample, sequenced in a study of OX40 agonist ivuxolimab in advanced cancers. Libraries were prepared by immunoSEQ multiplex PCR; TCRdb keeps only in-frame clonotypes and omits some of them. The repertoire holds 100,000 or so clones, with approximately 89% as singletons. Sample: CD4+ or CD8+ T cells sorted from blood, taken in a trial of the OX40 agonist ivuxolimab. The source is an adult with an advanced solid tumor such as melanoma, head and neck, liver or kidney cancer.

This rearrangement joins TRBV28 to TRBJ2-3; D is ambiguous. Germline V gene sequence: CDR1 MDHEN, CDR2 SYDVKM. V was pared by 4 bases and J by 2 bases, with 10 bases between. The CDR3 sequence is 14 residues long. In DNA form, the CDR3 reads TGTGCCAGCAGTTCACCTACCACCACAGATACGCAGTATTTT. Translation gives CASSSPTTTDTQYF.

This rearrangement joins TRBV4-3 to TRBJ1-4, with 7 bases fitting TRBD1. The length of the CDR3 is 16 residues. With 3 bases clipped from V and 3 bases from J, the junction kept 7 bases outside the gene matches. The V gene's germline CDR1 is LGHNA and CDR2 YSLEER. The CDR3 DNA is TGCGCCAGCAGCCAGGCGACAGGGAAAGCTAATGAAAAACTGTTTTTT. Encoded protein: CASSQATGKANEKLFF.

The chain employs TRBV9 and TRBJ2-4, with a tentative D call TRBD1 (6 bases). This CDR3 contains 16 residues. Germline lookup yields CDR1 SGDLS and CDR2 YYNGEE. The germline V and J ends were trimmed by 1 base and 0 bases, with 11 bases remaining between them. CDR3 amino acids: CASSVSGQVAKNIQYF. The CDR3 DNA sequence: TGTGCCAGCAGCGTATCGGGACAAGTAGCCAAAAACATTCAGTACTTC. Based on the CDR3 plus reference TRBV9 and TRBJ2-4, the full variable domain is DSGVTQTPKHLITATGQRVTLRCSPRSGDLSVYWYQQSLDQGLQFLIQYYNGEERAKGNILERFSAQQFPDLHSELNLSSLELGDSALYFCASSVSGQVAKNIQYFGAGTRLSVL.

Here the CDR3 reads CASSPKRGEQYF. In DNA form, the CDR3 reads TGTGCCAGCAGCCCAAAGCGGGGCGAGCAGTACTTC. The rearrangement links TRBV7-9 to TRBJ2-7, with TRBD2 matching 7 bases. CDR3 length equals 12 residues. Germline V lookup: CDR1 SEHNR, CDR2 FQNEAQ (reference sequence). J was trimmed by 6 bases and V by 5 bases; bases with no gene match: 4.

V usage is TRBV5-1 and J usage is TRBJ2-1; D is unclear. Per the germline V gene, CDR1 is SGHRS and CDR2 is YFSETQ. V was trimmed by 0 bases and J by 7 bases, leaving 5 bases between them. The CDR3 length is 12 residues. The CDR3 sequence: CASSLAVNEQFF. The CDR3 DNA is TGCGCCAGCAGCTTGGCAGTGAATGAGCAGTTCTTC.

The rearrangement links TRBV28 to TRBJ1-5; 9 bases match TRBD1. The CDR3 is 16 residues long. Germline lookup yields CDR1 MDHEN and CDR2 SYDVKM. J lost 7 bases, V lost 5 bases, and 12 bases had no gene match. CDR3 nucleotides: TGTGCCAGCAGTGAACCCCCCGGGACAGGGCGGCAGCCCCAGCATTTT. Translating gives CASSEPPGTGRQPQHF.

The gene calls are TRBV28 and TRBJ1-2; maybe TRBD1 (5 bases). V lost 8 bases to trimming and J lost 3 bases, with 13 bases between them. Germline V lookup: CDR1 MDHEN, CDR2 SYDVKM. This CDR3 is built from 13 residues. The CDR3 region is CASGTPGDYGYTF. In DNA form, the CDR3 reads TGTGCCAGCGGGACTCCGGGGGACTATGGCTACACCTTC.

J is TRBJ2-5 and V is TRBV29-1; TRBD1 matches at 11 bases. The V segment lost 6 bases and the J segment 1 base; nucleotides outside the gene matches: 4. The CDR3 consists of 14 residues. Germline V gives CDR1 SQVTM, CDR2 ANQGSEA. The DNA of the CDR3 is TGCAGCGTGACCGGGACAGGGGGCCAAGAGACCCAGTACTTC. Protein product: CSVTGTGGQETQYF. Full variable domain (remainder filled in from reference TRBV29-1 and TRBJ2-5): SAVISQKPSRDICQRGTSLTIQCQVDSQVTMMFWYRQQPGQSLTLIATANQGSEATYESGFVIDKFPISRPNLTFSTLTVSNMSPEDSSIYLCSVTGTGGQETQYFGPGTRLLVL.

This chain joins TRBV7-2 and TRBJ2-4; 11 nucleotides match TRBD2. V shed 0 bases and J 7 bases; nucleotides not matched to a gene: 2. The germline V gene has CDR1 SGHTA and CDR2 FQGNSA. This CDR3 region has 15 residues. The CDR3 DNA reads TGTGCCAGCAGCTTAGCGAGGACTAGCGGGAACATTCAGTACTTC. Translation: CASSLARTSGNIQYF.

The rearrangement links TRBV18 to TRBJ1-4; 11 bases are a match to TRBD1. The CDR3 is made up of 18 amino acids. The germline V gene encodes CDR1 KGHSH and CDR2 LQKENI. V lost 4 bases, J lost 4 bases, and 11 bases stayed unmatched. The CDR3 reads CASSQHGQGAGVNEKLFF. DNA for the CDR3: TGTGCCAGCTCACAACACGGACAGGGGGCCGGGGTTAATGAAAAACTGTTTTTT.

This chain joins TRBV7-2 and TRBJ2-7; the match to TRBD2 covers 11 bases. Germline lookup yields CDR1 SGHTA and CDR2 FQGNSA. The CDR3 is made up of 15 amino acids. V lost 7 bases, J lost 0 bases, and 5 bases stayed unmatched. This CDR3 is CASKSSGGSSYEQYF. DNA for the CDR3: TGTGCCAGCAAATCTAGCGGGGGGAGCTCCTACGAGCAGTACTTC. Drawing the rest from reference TRBV7-2 and TRBJ2-7, the complete variable domain is GAGVSQSPSNKVTEKGKDVELRCDPISGHTALYWYRQSLGQGLEFLIYFQGNSAPDKSGLPSDRFSAERTGGSVSTLTIQRTQQEDSAVYLCASKSSGGSSYEQYFGPGTRLTVT.

The gene calls are TRBV9 and TRBJ1-2; 9 nucleotides agree with TRBD1. CDR1 and CDR2 (germline): SGDLS, YYNGEE. V lost 4 bases to trimming and J lost 7 bases; unmatched junction nucleotides: 8. The length of the CDR3 is 14 residues. The CDR3 bases are TGTGCCAGCAGCTTACAGGGGGCACGAGGTGGCTACACCTTC. Translated, it gives CASSLQGARGGYTF.

The rearrangement uses TRBV7-9 and TRBJ2-2; D call uncertain. The germline V and J ends were trimmed by 6 bases and 7 bases, with 9 bases remaining between them. Germline CDR1 and CDR2: SEHNR and FQNEAQ (reference sequence). The length of the CDR3 is 12 residues. The CDR3 region has the DNA TGTGCCAGCAGACCGCAAGGCGGGGAGCTGTTTTTT. Its translation is CASRPQGGELFF.

The chain uses TRBV7-3 and TRBJ2-4; maybe TRBD1 (5 bases). With 2 bases removed from V and 7 bases from J, the gap between germline ends came to 12 bases. CDR1 SGHTA and CDR2 FQGTGA come from the germline V gene. CDR3 length: 14 amino acids. The DNA for the CDR3 is TGTGCCAGCAGCTTAGGCCAGGGTCCGAACATTCAGTACTTC. It codes for CASSLGQGPNIQYF.

The rearrangement links TRBV10-3 to TRBJ1-2; TRBD1 aligns across 8 bases. V was clipped by 2 bases and J by 7 bases; unmatched bases: 3. This CDR3 spans 13 amino acids. CDR1 and CDR2 (germline): ENHRY, SYGVKD. CDR3 nucleotides: TGTGCCATCAGTGAGCAGGGGGCGGTTGGCTACACCTTC. Amino acids: CAISEQGAVGYTF.

The V call is TRBV6-1, the J call TRBJ1-5, with 7 bases matching TRBD1. This CDR3 region has 14 residues. CDR1 and CDR2 (germline): MNHNS, SASEGT. After removal of 8 bases from V and 3 bases from J, the junction contained 7 bases not matched to a gene. CDR3 in amino acids: CASSTGYDNQPQHF. As DNA, the CDR3 is TGTGCCAGCTCGACAGGGTATGACAATCAGCCCCAGCATTTT.

V gene TRBV4-3 combines with J gene TRBJ2-7; no firm D call. Germline loops: CDR1 LGHNA, CDR2 YSLEER. V lost 4 bases and J lost 0, with 7 bases in between. The CDR3 spans 13 residues. CDR3: CASSRDTSYEQYF. The CDR3 bases are TGCGCCAGCAGCCGCGACACCTCCTACGAGCAGTACTTC.

The chain is built from TRBV6-1 and TRBJ2-3, with 10 bases matching TRBD1. Trimming took 8 bases from V and 4 from J; bases not matched to a gene: 6. The V gene's germline CDR1 is MNHNS and CDR2 SASEGT. The CDR3 sequence is 14 residues long. CDR3 in amino acids: CASLRTGGPDTQYF. The CDR3 nucleotides are TGTGCCAGCCTTCGGACAGGGGGGCCAGATACGCAGTATTTT.

This chain joins TRBV7-2 and TRBJ1-5; D not resolved. The CDR3 totals 16 residues. V gave up 5 bases and J gave up 0 bases, with 14 bases separating them. Germline CDR1 reads SGHTA; CDR2 reads FQGNSA. CDR3 DNA sequence: TGTGCCAGCAGCGTGCGAGGGATACTTAGCAATCAGCCCCAGCATTTT. Protein sequence: CASSVRGILSNQPQHF.

The chain carries TRBV19 and TRBJ1-3; D might be TRBD1 (6 bases). CDR1 is LNHDA, CDR2 SQIVND, per germline (reference sequence). Trimming removed 5 bases from V and 0 bases from J, with 11 bases in between. The CDR3 contains 15 residues. The CDR3 reads CASSLTGFSGNTIYF. Written as DNA, the CDR3 is TGTGCCAGTAGTTTGACAGGATTCTCTGGAAACACCATATATTTT. The variable domain in full, with the rest retrieved from reference TRBV19 and TRBJ1-3, is DGGITQSPKYLFRKEGQNVTLSCEQNLNHDAMYWYRQDPGQGLRLIYYSQIVNDFQKGDIAEGYSVSREKKESFPLTVTSAQKNPTAFYLCASSLTGFSGNTIYFGEGSWLTVV.

The V gene is TRBV5-1, the J gene TRBJ2-3; D is undetermined. Trimming removed 0 bases from V and 4 bases from J, with 12 bases in between. CDR1 is SGHRS and CDR2 is YFSETQ in the germline V gene. This CDR3 comprises 15 residues. DNA for the CDR3: TGCGCCAGCAGCTTGGAAGGACGACGACCAGATACGCAGTATTTT. Translation: CASSLEGRRPDTQYF. The variable domain in full, with the rest retrieved from reference TRBV5-1 and TRBJ2-3, is KAGVTQTPRYLIKTRGQQVTLSCSPISGHRSVSWYQQTPGQGLQFLFEYFSETQRNKGNFPGRFSGRQFSNSRSEMNVSTLELGDSALYLCASSLEGRRPDTQYFGPGTRLTVL.

Points on this clone: Other DNA sequences in this sample translate to the same CDR3. The chain is built from TRBV7-2 and TRBJ2-5; no firm D call. This CDR3 is built from 12 residues. In germline, CDR1 is SGHTA, CDR2 FQGNSA. Trimming stripped 1 base from V and 5 bases from J, with 5 bases between. The CDR3 here is CASSLERETQYF. DNA for the CDR3: TGTGCCAGCAGCTTAGAGAGGGAGACCCAGTACTTC.

The rearrangement links TRBV19 to TRBJ2-2; D may be TRBD1 (7 bases). V shed 6 bases and J shed 5 bases, with 16 bases lying between them. Germline lookup yields CDR1 LNHDA and CDR2 SQIVND (reference sequence). The CDR3 length is 15 residues. The CDR3 DNA follows: TGTGCCAGTAGCCGACAGGGACGGGGGACCGGGGAGCTGTTTTTT. Protein: CASSRQGRGTGELFF.

The V and J genes are TRBV28 and TRBJ2-2, with D unclear. Trimming left V 6 bases short and J 2 bases short, with 10 bases between. Germline loops: CDR1 MDHEN, CDR2 SYDVKM. The CDR3 is made up of 14 amino acids. The CDR3 loop reads CASSTPRNTGELFF. The CDR3 nucleotides read TGTGCCAGCAGCACTCCGAGAAACACCGGGGAGCTGTTTTTT. Using reference TRBV28 and TRBJ2-2 for the parts outside the CDR3, the full variable domain is DVKVTQSSRYLVKRTGEKVFLECVQDMDHENMFWYRQDPGLGLRLIYFSYDVKMKEKGDIPEGYSVSREKKERFSLILESASTNQTSMYLCASSTPRNTGELFFGEGSRLTVL.

V usage is TRBV6-5 and J usage is TRBJ2-2; TRBD1 aligns across 12 bases. J lost 6 bases, V lost 6 bases, and 2 bases had no gene match. Germline V gene sequence: CDR1 MNHEY, CDR2 SVGAGI. The length of the CDR3 is 14 residues. The CDR3 protein is CASRGQGASGELFF. For the CDR3, the DNA is TGTGCCAGCAGGGGACAGGGGGCATCCGGGGAGCTGTTTTTT.

CDR3 sequence (DNA): TGTGCCAGTAGTTTTGTCGGGTCTTACGACACTGAAGCTTTCTTT. This translates into CASSFVGSYDTEAFF. This chain links TRBV19 with TRBJ1-1, with unresolved D. CDR3 size: 15 residues. V was cut by 5 bases and J by 3 bases, with 16 bases left in between. Looked up from germline, CDR1 is LNHDA and CDR2 is SQIVND (reference sequence). Based on the CDR3 plus reference TRBV19 and TRBJ1-1, the full variable domain is DGGITQSPKYLFRKEGQNVTLSCEQNLNHDAMYWYRQDPGQGLRLIYYSQIVNDFQKGDIAEGYSVSREKKESFPLTVTSAQKNPTAFYLCASSFVGSYDTEAFFGQGTRLTVV.

The V and J genes are TRBV30 and TRBJ2-3; 9 positions agree with TRBD2. Germline trimming cut 4 bases from V and 3 bases from J; bases unmatched to any gene: 8. CDR1 GTSNPN and CDR2 SVGIG come from the germline V gene (reference sequence). This CDR3 has 15 residues. The CDR3 sequence is CAWNKAGGPTDTQYF. The CDR3 DNA reads TGTGCCTGGAATAAGGCGGGAGGGCCAACAGATACGCAGTATTTT.

The CDR3 here is CASSLRSVVAGGLGYEQYF. CDR3 DNA: TGTGCCAGCAGTTTAAGATCAGTGGTAGCGGGAGGGCTAGGATACGAGCAGTACTTC. The V and J genes are TRBV27 and TRBJ2-7; 11 bases are a match to TRBD2. The germline V gene has CDR1 MNHEY and CDR2 SMNVEV (reference sequence). The CDR3 has 19 residues. J was trimmed by 4 bases and V by 2 bases; bases with no gene match: 16.

The chain links TRBV7-9 to TRBJ1-2; no reliable D call. CDR1 and CDR2 from the germline V gene are SEHNR and FQNEAQ (reference sequence). Trimming pared 5 bases from V and 2 bases from J, leaving 9 bases between. The CDR3 spans 13 residues. The CDR3: CASSIRENYGYTF. The CDR3 nucleotides are TGTGCCAGCAGCATTCGGGAGAACTATGGCTACACCTTC.

The V call is TRBV19, the J call TRBJ1-5; tentative D call: TRBD1 (5 bases). Germline CDR1 reads LNHDA; CDR2 reads SQIVND (reference sequence). Trimming removed 10 bases from V and 10 bases from J, with 20 bases in between. The CDR3 is made up of 13 amino acids. The CDR3 reads CATGTPGLYPQHF. The CDR3 nucleotides read TGTGCCACCGGGACTCCCGGCCTTTATCCCCAGCATTTT.